Shown below are 3 T cell receptor beta chains from a single sample sequenced in a study of blood T cell repertoires in COVID-19. Sequenced by immunoSEQ multiplex PCR; TCRdb stores in-frame clones only, minus some. The data show 130,000 or so clones, 80% to 90% seen once. Sequencing was carried out using peripheral blood. These TCRs come from an older woman with acute or convalescent COVID-19.

CDR3: CASSSRQSAGELFF. The CDR3 coding sequence is TGTGCCAGCAGTTCCCGACAGAGCGCCGGGGAGCTGTTTTTT. This chain links TRBV6-5 with TRBJ2-2; perhaps TRBD1 as D (5 bases). This CDR3 comprises 14 residues. The germline CDR1 and CDR2 sequences are MNHEY and SVGAGI. V gave up 4 bases and J gave up 6 bases, with 12 bases separating them.

The V gene is TRBV7-8, the J gene TRBJ1-4; 9 bases agree with TRBD1. Per germline, CDR1 SGHVS and CDR2 FQNEAQ. There are 15 residues in the CDR3. J was trimmed by 7 bases and V by 5 bases; bases with no gene match: 8. CDR3 coding DNA: TGTGCCAGCAGCCAAGTACAGGGGGCGCGTGAAAAACTGTTTTTT. It is translated as CASSQVQGAREKLFF.

The chain couples TRBV7-2 to TRBJ2-3, with 14 bases fitting TRBD2. The J segment lost 6 bases and the V segment lost 5 bases, leaving 7 bases of the junction unmatched. The V gene's germline CDR1 is SGHTA and CDR2 FQGNSA. The CDR3 contains 16 residues. The CDR3 nucleotides are TGTGCCAGCAGCCTGGGACTAGCGGGGGCGGCCGATACGCAGTATTTT. The encoded protein is CASSLGLAGAADTQYF.